What follows are 9 T cell receptor beta chains derived from one specimen sequenced in a study of blood T cell repertoires in COVID-19. The protocol was immunoSEQ multiplex PCR, while the TCRdb copy is restricted to in-frame clones and leaves out a portion. The data hold about 52,000 clones, with roughly 86% observed a single time. Sequenced material: peripheral blood. All receptors derive from a man older than 75 with active or convalescent COVID-19.

The chain recombines TRBV9 with TRBJ2-1; the D gene is possibly TRBD2 (6 bases). The CDR3 is made up of 15 amino acids. The germline gives CDR1 SGDLS, CDR2 YYNGEE. Deletions cut 1 base from V and 6 bases from J, with 14 bases between. The CDR3: CASSVTWTIGNEQFF. In DNA, the CDR3 is TGTGCCAGCAGCGTAACCTGGACTATTGGCAATGAGCAGTTCTTC.

The count of this clone is one. This chain links TRBV27 with TRBJ2-7; 7 nucleotides line up with TRBD2. This CDR3 contains 15 residues. Germline V gene sequence: CDR1 MNHEY, CDR2 SMNVEV (reference sequence). V shed 2 bases, J shed 4 bases, and the junction held 8 bases outside the gene matches. The CDR3 loop reads CASSLGVAGPYEQYF. As DNA, the CDR3 is TGTGCCAGCAGTTTAGGGGTAGCGGGTCCGTACGAGCAGTACTTC.

The chain uses TRBV7-9 and TRBJ2-2; 11 bases are a match to TRBD2. V was clipped by 5 bases and J by 5 bases; unmatched bases: 10. Germline V lookup: CDR1 SEHNR, CDR2 FQNEAQ (reference sequence). CDR3 length: 17 residues. The CDR3 reads CASSRTSGGRGTGELFF. The CDR3 DNA is TGTGCCAGCAGCCGAACTAGCGGGGGCCGCGGGACCGGGGAGCTGTTTTTT. The variable domain in full, with the rest retrieved from reference TRBV7-9 and TRBJ2-2, is DTGVSQNPRHKITKRGQNVTFRCDPISEHNRLYWYRQTLGQGPEFLTYFQNEAQLEKSRLLSDRFSAERPKGSFSTLEIQRTEQGDSAMYLCASSRTSGGRGTGELFFGEGSRLTVL.

V usage is TRBV6-5 and J usage is TRBJ1-6; D is undetermined. This CDR3 spans 12 amino acids. Germline V gene lookup returns CDR1 MNHEY and CDR2 SVGAGI. V was trimmed by 6 bases and J by 7 bases, leaving 7 bases between them. The CDR3 region has the DNA TGTGCCAGCAGCTGGAGAAATTCACCCCTCCACTTT. Translated: CASSWRNSPLHF.

The V gene is TRBV3-1 (or the pseudogene TRBV3-2), the J gene TRBJ1-6; weak D call: TRBD1 (5 bases). V was pared by 0 bases and J by 7 bases, with 7 bases between. This CDR3 comprises 14 residues. Germline CDR1 is LGHDT and CDR2 is YNNKEL (reference sequence). The DNA of the CDR3 is TGTGCCAGCAGCCAAGAGACAGTCAATTCACCCCTCCACTTT. Translation gives CASSQETVNSPLHF.

The rearrangement uses TRBV10-1 and TRBJ2-5; 8 bases are shared with TRBD1. This CDR3 comprises 16 residues. Germline V gene lookup returns CDR1 WNHNN and CDR2 SYGVQD (reference sequence). The trim removed 2 bases at V and 1 base at J, leaving 6 bases unmatched. In nucleotides, the CDR3 is TGCGCCAGCAGTGAGAGGACAGGGAACCTCCAAGAGACCCAGTACTTC. Its protein is CASSERTGNLQETQYF.

The chain uses TRBV6-5 and TRBJ2-3; 7 bases align to TRBD2. The CDR3 is 15 residues long. V trimming: 5 bases; J trimming: 3 bases; junction bases outside the gene matches: 8. Germline V gene data show CDR1 as MNHEY and CDR2 as SVGAGI. CDR3 sequence (DNA): TGTGCCAGCAGTCGCGGACTAGATGTAACAGATACGCAGTATTTT. Its protein product is CASSRGLDVTDTQYF.

The rearrangement uses TRBV19 and TRBJ2-2; D is possibly TRBD2 (7 bases). The CDR3 contains 16 residues. V lost 5 bases to trimming and J lost 4 bases, with 17 bases between them. The germline CDR1 and CDR2 sequences are LNHDA and SQIVND (reference sequence). DNA for the CDR3: TGTGCCAGTAGTCCCCTGGGGGGGGCCGGCACCGGGGAGCTGTTTTTT. This codes for CASSPLGGAGTGELFF.

In nucleotides, the CDR3 is TGTGCCAGCAGTTACCTGGACAGAACCTACGAGCAGTACTTC. Amino acid sequence: CASSYLDRTYEQYF. This chain connects TRBV6-5 to TRBJ2-7, with D perhaps TRBD1 (6 bases). This CDR3 is built from 14 residues. The germline V and J ends were trimmed by 2 bases and 2 bases, with 10 bases remaining between them. CDR1 and CDR2 (germline): MNHEY, SVGAGI.